This T cell receptor (beta chain) was captured in a study of identical twins. There are many counts of this clonotype. TCRdb re-analysed the 5' RACE reads in MiXCR, keeping a single row per CDR3 protein. In the table there are approximately 210,000 distinct CDR3 sequences, roughly 9.4% of which are singletons. The CDR3 covers 14 residues. Material for sequencing was memory (CD45RO+) T cells sorted from blood. J is TRBJ2-1 and V is TRBV21-1. TRBV21-1 is listed as a pseudogene. This TCR came from a woman younger than 35 in good health. CDR3 amino acids: CASSKKDCFNEQFF. CDR3 coding DNA: TGTGCCAGCAGCAAAAAAGATTGCTTCAATGAGCAGTTCTTC.